This T cell receptor beta chain was observed in a study of blood T cell repertoires in COVID-19. In the case of this clone: Other DNA sequences in this specimen translate into the identical CDR3.

Per the original methods: Researchers report that nucleated cell counts were estimated from reference gene primer amplification. Using immunoSEQ multiplex PCR, the repertoire was profiled, and TCRdb retains in-frame clones only, with some absent. V and J calls and clone size come straight from that table; D and trimming were deduced from the DNA. The data hold 300,000 to 400,000 clones, with roughly 85% observed a single time. The CDR3 contains 15 residues. CDR1 KGHSH and CDR2 LQKENI come from the germline V gene. With 3 bases clipped from V and 0 bases from J, the junction kept 4 bases outside the gene matches.

The clonotype comes from a human donor in a cohort sampled during active COVID-19. Sequencing used peripheral blood. The gene calls are TRBV18 and TRBJ1-1; TRBD1 agrees at 7 bases. CDR3 nucleotides: TGTGCCAGCTCACCCTTGACAGGGTTGAACACTGAAGCTTTCTTT. Amino acid sequence: CASSPLTGLNTEAFF.